This T cell receptor beta chain was observed in a study of blood T cell repertoires in COVID-19. Overall study context: Italy, Spain and the United States were the sources of the convalescent and acute COVID-19 samples.

Sequencing was performed with immunoSEQ multiplex PCR; in TCRdb, only in-frame clones are kept and a portion is missing. This table has a few hundred thousand clones, about 89% appearing once. Source material: peripheral blood. The clonotype comes from a woman aged 25 to 45 with COVID-19, enrolled during active disease.

In nucleotides, the CDR3 is TGTGCCAGCAGTCGATACTCCCTCACAGATACGCAGTATTTT. Protein: CASSRYSLTDTQYF. The rearrangement links TRBV27 to TRBJ2-3; D is unresolved. This CDR3 has 14 residues. From germline, CDR1 is MNHEY and CDR2 SMNVEV (reference sequence). Deletions cut 5 bases from V and 2 bases from J, with 11 bases between.